Listed here are 12 T cell receptor beta chains from one sample, sequenced in a study of T cell changes during pregnancy in multiple sclerosis. Repertoires were generated with immunoSEQ multiplex PCR, while TCRdb's copy carries only in-frame clones and drops some. The table has tens of thousands of clones, just over 85% seen once. Sequences were derived from CD4+ T cells from peripheral blood mononuclear cells, sampled before pregnancy. The source of these receptors is a female donor with multiple sclerosis, enrolled in a pregnancy study.

V gene TRBV4-1 combines with J gene TRBJ2-1; no definite D call. Germline CDR1 MGHRA, CDR2 YSYEKL. V was shortened by 0 bases and J by 0 bases, with 6 bases between the two germline ends. This CDR3 region has 15 residues. Here the CDR3 DNA reads TGCGCCAGCAGCCAAGAAATGAGCTCCTACAATGAGCAGTTCTTC. It codes for CASSQEMSSYNEQFF.

In this sample, this clone turned up once. This chain connects TRBV10-3 to TRBJ1-5; perhaps TRBD1 as D (6 bases). Germline V gene sequence: CDR1 ENHRY, CDR2 SYGVKD. V lost 2 bases and J lost 3, with 11 bases in between. The length of the CDR3 is 15 residues. CDR3 residues: CAISETRQANQPQHF. The CDR3 region has the DNA TGTGCCATCAGTGAGACCAGACAGGCCAATCAGCCCCAGCATTTT.

The V call is TRBV7-2, the J call TRBJ2-7; the D gene is possibly TRBD2 (5 bases). The ends were cut back, 1 base at V and 7 bases at J, with 11 bases in the middle. This CDR3 is 13 amino acids long. Looked up from germline, CDR1 is SGHTA and CDR2 is FQGNSA. The CDR3 DNA is TGTGCCAGCAGCTTAGATCGTACGGGGGAGCAGTACTTC. This translates into CASSLDRTGEQYF.

The V gene is TRBV4-1, the J gene TRBJ2-2, with 7 bases lining up with TRBD2. This CDR3 contains 15 residues. The trim removed 5 bases at V and 4 bases at J, leaving 7 bases unmatched. Germline assignment: CDR1 MGHRA and CDR2 YSYEKL. CDR3 in amino acids: CASSARPGGTGELFF. The CDR3, as DNA: TGCGCCAGCAGCGCCCGTCCGGGAGGCACCGGGGAGCTGTTTTTT.

The chain links TRBV4-1 to TRBJ2-5; TRBD1 might be the D (6 bases). The CDR3 runs to 17 residues. Per the germline V gene, CDR1 is MGHRA and CDR2 is YSYEKL. The germline V and J ends were trimmed by 5 bases and 0 bases, with 19 bases remaining between them. CDR3 sequence: CASSDNKGQAYQETQYF. CDR3 nucleotide sequence: TGCGCCAGCAGCGATAACAAGGGACAAGCGTACCAAGAGACCCAGTACTTC.

There are a few counts of this clone. The chain recombines TRBV11-2 with TRBJ2-1; TRBD1 is a possible D gene (6 bases). Germline V gene sequence: CDR1 SGHAT, CDR2 FQNNGV. The V end lost 6 bases, the J end lost 10 bases, and 16 bases lay between the germline ends. This CDR3 comprises 13 residues. The CDR3 nucleotides read TGTGCCAGCAGTCAACAGGGACAAGGAGAGCAGTTCTTC. Translating gives CASSQQGQGEQFF.

In DNA, the CDR3 is TGTGCCAGCAGCTCCCTTGCTCGAAGCCAAACAGGAGGGACCGGGGAGCTGTTTTTT. It codes for CASSSLARSQTGGTGELFF. J is TRBJ2-2 and V is TRBV13; possibly TRBD2 for D (6 bases). From germline, CDR1 is PRHDT and CDR2 FYEKMQ (reference sequence). CDR3 length: 19 amino acids. V shed 4 bases and J shed 5 bases, with 26 bases lying between them.

V is TRBV9 and J is TRBJ2-1; a weak D match, TRBD1 (6 bases). V lost 0 bases and J lost 6, with 16 bases in between. Looked up from germline, CDR1 is SGDLS and CDR2 is YYNGEE. The CDR3 runs 16 residues. CDR3 region: CASSVAGQPPGNEQFF. The CDR3 DNA follows: TGTGCCAGCAGCGTAGCTGGACAGCCCCCAGGCAATGAGCAGTTCTTC.

The J gene is TRBJ2-1, the V gene TRBV12-5; possibly TRBD2 for D (6 bases). This CDR3 is built from 17 residues. Germline V gene lookup returns CDR1 LGHNT and CDR2 FRNRAP. V was cut by 1 base and J by 6 bases, with 19 bases left in between. DNA of the CDR3: TGTGCTAGTGGTTTGGACCTGACTGTTGGAGGGATCAATGAGCAGTTCTTC. Translating it yields CASGLDLTVGGINEQFF.

This rearrangement joins TRBV11-3 to TRBJ2-5; maybe TRBD2 (5 bases). V shed 2 bases and J shed 5 bases, with 9 bases lying between them. Germline-derived CDR1 and CDR2 are SGHNT and YENEEA. This CDR3 region has 13 residues. As DNA, the CDR3 is TGTGCCAGCAGCTTAACTTGGAGGGAGACCCAGTACTTC. Translation: CASSLTWRETQYF.

This rearrangement joins TRBV27 to TRBJ1-1, with 7 bases identical to TRBD1. Germline lookup yields CDR1 MNHEY and CDR2 SMNVEV (reference sequence). The CDR3 has 13 residues. J was trimmed by 7 bases and V by 0 bases; bases with no gene match: 2. CDR3 loop: CASSLSRDSEAFF. The CDR3 DNA reads as TGTGCCAGCAGTTTATCGAGGGACAGTGAAGCTTTCTTT.

DNA of the CDR3: TGTGCCAGCAGCCAGGCCGGGACAGGGGCGGTCGAGCAGTACTTC. This codes for CASSQAGTGAVEQYF. The chain combines TRBV14 with TRBJ2-7, with 10 bases matching TRBD1. Trimming removed 3 bases from V and 6 bases from J; junction bases left unmatched: 8. CDR3 length: 15 residues. Germline CDR1 and CDR2: SGHDN and FVKESK.